These 22 T cell receptor beta chains came from one sample sequenced in a study of long-term antiretroviral therapy in people with HIV. Version v3.0 of the immunoSEQ assay was performed at survey level. Using immunoSEQ multiplex PCR, the repertoire was profiled, and TCRdb retains in-frame clones only, with some absent. This table holds about 19,000 clones, 90% to 95% found once. The source was unsorted PBMCs, collected 3 years after starting antiretroviral therapy. The source is a man aged 50-60 years with HIV.

This clone was recorded only once. The gene calls are TRBV6-5 and TRBJ2-7, with D possibly matching TRBD2 (6 bases). V was cut by 0 bases and J by 0 bases, with 9 bases left in between. CDR1 is MNHEY, CDR2 SVGAGI, per germline. This CDR3 is 15 amino acids long. CDR3 in DNA: TGTGCCAGCAGTTACTCGATGGGGGGCTCCTACGAGCAGTACTTC. Protein product: CASSYSMGGSYEQYF.

The chain links TRBV5-1 to TRBJ2-1, with D hard to call. Trimming removed 4 bases from V and 1 base from J, with 12 bases in between. The CDR3 loop spans 15 amino acids. Germline CDR1 SGHRS, CDR2 YFSETQ. This chain's CDR3 is CASSKDGESYNEQFF. In DNA, the CDR3 is TGCGCCAGCAGCAAGGACGGTGAATCCTACAATGAGCAGTTCTTC.

This chain links TRBV15 with TRBJ2-3; D remains ambiguous. The CDR3 totals 12 residues. The V and J ends lost 4 bases and 4 bases respectively, with 6 bases between them. Germline CDR1 is LNHNV and CDR2 is YYDKDF (reference sequence). The CDR3 reads CATSTEADTQYF. The DNA for the CDR3 is TGTGCCACCAGCACAGAGGCAGATACGCAGTATTTT.

The rearrangement links TRBV28 to TRBJ2-1; TRBD1 is a possible D gene (6 bases). The CDR3 extends over 14 amino acids. Germline values: CDR1 MDHEN, CDR2 SYDVKM. Trimming stripped 4 bases from V and 4 bases from J, with 11 bases between. CDR3 in amino acids: CASSSIQGYNEQFF. The CDR3 DNA is TGTGCCAGCAGTTCCATACAGGGTTACAATGAGCAGTTCTTC.

This clone was counted between two and nine times. The gene calls are TRBV11-2 and TRBJ1-5; D gene unclear. The CDR3 extends over 14 amino acids. Germline-derived CDR1 and CDR2 are SGHAT and FQNNGV. V was shortened by 1 base and J by 7 bases, with 11 bases between the two germline ends. The DNA of the CDR3 is TGTGCCAGCAGCTTAGGAGAGGGAAACCAGCCCCAGCATTTT. Amino acids: CASSLGEGNQPQHF.

This clone has only one observation. V usage is TRBV5-5 and J usage is TRBJ1-5; 7 bases are a match to TRBD1. This CDR3 is built from 16 residues. V was pared by 0 bases and J by 4 bases, with 7 bases of the junction left unmatched. In germline, CDR1 is SGHKS, CDR2 YYEKEE (reference sequence). In DNA, the CDR3 is TGTGCCAGCAGCTTGGAAGGGACAGCGGTTAATCAGCCCCAGCATTTT. Translation: CASSLEGTAVNQPQHF. Full variable domain (missing parts from reference TRBV5-5 and TRBJ1-5): DAGVTQSPTHLIKTRGQQVTLRCSPISGHKSVSWYQQVLGQGPQFIFQYYEKEERGRGNFPDRFSARQFPNYSSELNVNALLLGDSALYLCASSLEGTAVNQPQHFGDGTRLSIL.

The chain combines TRBV30 with TRBJ1-6; 7 bases are shared with TRBD1. The trim removed 8 bases at V and 7 bases at J, leaving 14 bases unmatched. The V gene's germline CDR1 is GTSNPN and CDR2 SVGIG (reference sequence). This CDR3 is built from 15 residues. The CDR3 bases are TGTGCCCAGCCGAGGGGGCGAGAGCTGAATTCACCCCTCCACTTT. This sequence encodes CAQPRGRELNSPLHF.

The J gene is TRBJ1-1, the V gene TRBV6-1; D remains ambiguous. This CDR3 has 15 amino acids. CDR1 MNHNS and CDR2 SASEGT come from the germline V gene. V lost 1 base to trimming and J lost 5 bases, with 14 bases between them. CDR3 protein: CASSEEGARGTEAFF. CDR3 DNA sequence: TGTGCCAGCAGTGAAGAAGGAGCAAGAGGGACTGAAGCTTTCTTT.

J is TRBJ1-2 and V is TRBV2; 10 bases match TRBD1. With 6 bases clipped from V and 0 bases from J, the junction kept 4 bases outside the gene matches. This CDR3 is built from 15 residues. Germline V gives CDR1 SNHLY, CDR2 FYNNEI. The CDR3 DNA reads TGTGCCAGCAGCCGGGACAGGGGACCTAACTATGGCTACACCTTC. This encodes CASSRDRGPNYGYTF.

This chain uses TRBV19 with TRBJ1-1; D might be TRBD1 (5 bases). CDR3 length: 13 residues. Germline V gene lookup returns CDR1 LNHDA and CDR2 SQIVND (reference sequence). V was shortened by 6 bases and J by 8 bases, with 16 bases between the two germline ends. The DNA of the CDR3 is TGTGCCAGTAGGCAGGACAATTTACGAGAAGCTTTCTTT. As protein: CASRQDNLREAFF.

This chain links TRBV5-6 with TRBJ2-3, with D maybe TRBD2 (7 bases). The CDR3 is 17 amino acids. From germline, CDR1 is SGHDT and CDR2 YYEEEE. Between the trimmed V and J ends, which lost 4 bases and 1 base, there was a span of 19 bases. CDR3 coding DNA: TGTGCCAGCAGCCCGGCGGGGGCGCTTTATCGCACAGATACGCAGTATTTT. This translates into CASSPAGALYRTDTQYF.

The rearrangement uses TRBV7-2 and TRBJ2-7; TRBD1 aligns across 7 bases. This CDR3 spans 15 amino acids. From germline, CDR1 is SGHTA and CDR2 FQGNSA. J lost 2 bases, V lost 3 bases, and 7 bases had no gene match. The CDR3 spells CASSFAQGFPYEQYF. DNA of the CDR3: TGTGCCAGCAGCTTTGCACAGGGGTTTCCCTACGAGCAGTACTTC.

This chain joins TRBV25-1 and TRBJ2-2, with 8 bases matching TRBD1. The CDR3 is made up of 17 amino acids. CDR1 is MGHDK and CDR2 is SYGVNS in the germline V gene. V shed 4 bases, J shed 6 bases, and the junction held 13 bases outside the gene matches. CDR3 nucleotide sequence: TGTGCCAGCAGTGGACCAGGACAGGGAAGTGCCGCCGGGGAGCTGTTTTTT. Protein product: CASSGPGQGSAAGELFF.

The chain uses TRBV28 and TRBJ2-4; 8 bases match TRBD1. The germline CDR1 and CDR2 sequences are MDHEN and SYDVKM. The CDR3 spans 15 residues. J lost 0 bases, V lost 5 bases, and 3 bases had no gene match. This CDR3 reads CASSTTGVAKNIQYF. DNA for the CDR3: TGTGCCAGCAGTACGACAGGGGTAGCCAAAAACATTCAGTACTTC. The full variable domain, with the rest looked up from reference TRBV28 and TRBJ2-4, is DVKVTQSSRYLVKRTGEKVFLECVQDMDHENMFWYRQDPGLGLRLIYFSYDVKMKEKGDIPEGYSVSREKKERFSLILESASTNQTSMYLCASSTTGVAKNIQYFGAGTRLSVL.

V and J are TRBV29-1 and TRBJ1-2; D is possibly TRBD1 (6 bases). Per germline, CDR1 SQVTM and CDR2 ANQGSEA. This CDR3 spans 16 amino acids. The V and J ends lost 4 bases and 4 bases respectively, with 22 bases between them. The CDR3 loop is CSVVAGRGGGSYGYTF. In DNA form, the CDR3 reads TGCAGCGTTGTAGCGGGCAGGGGAGGGGGGTCCTATGGCTACACCTTC.

Here the CDR3 DNA reads TGCAGCGTGACCGGGGCCACTAGCACAGATACGCAGTATTTT. Translating gives CSVTGATSTDTQYF. V usage is TRBV29-1 and J usage is TRBJ2-3, with D perhaps assigned TRBD1 or TRBD2 (5 bases each). The CDR3 loop spans 14 amino acids. V gave up 6 bases and J gave up 0 bases, with 13 bases separating them. Per the germline V gene, CDR1 is SQVTM and CDR2 is ANQGSEA.

The chain is built from TRBV5-1 and TRBJ2-3; D gene ambiguous. Looked up from germline, CDR1 is SGHRS and CDR2 is YFSETQ. V shed 4 bases and J shed 3 bases, with 9 bases lying between them. The CDR3 extends over 13 amino acids. The chain's CDR3 is CASSDGRTDTQYF. The CDR3 DNA sequence: TGCGCCAGCAGCGACGGAAGGACAGATACGCAGTATTTT.

This clone was detected only a few times. V and J are TRBV27 and TRBJ1-1, with 9 positions matching TRBD1. Per the germline V gene, CDR1 is MNHEY and CDR2 is SMNVEV (reference sequence). The CDR3 runs to 14 residues. Trimming removed 6 bases from V and 10 bases from J; junction bases left unmatched: 12. For the CDR3, the DNA is TGTGCCAGCAGCATCGGACAGGGGAAAGGCGGAGCTTTCTTT. Residues: CASSIGQGKGGAFF.

The V gene is TRBV4-3, the J gene TRBJ2-1; D is possibly TRBD2 (7 bases). Germline CDR1 is LGHNA and CDR2 is YSLEER. The CDR3 totals 16 residues. Trimming took 0 bases from V and 2 from J, leaving 11 bases between them. The CDR3 loop reads CASSQDGGGAYNEQFF. The CDR3 region has the DNA TGCGCCAGCAGCCAAGATGGAGGGGGGGCCTACAATGAGCAGTTCTTC.

The chain links TRBV6-1 to TRBJ2-1; 9 nucleotides agree with TRBD2. In germline, CDR1 is MNHNS, CDR2 SASEGT. This CDR3 region has 15 residues. V lost 4 bases to trimming and J lost 1 base; unmatched junction nucleotides: 2. CDR3 nucleotide sequence: TGTGCCAGCAGTGTAAGCGGGGGGTCCTACAATGAGCAGTTCTTC. Protein: CASSVSGGSYNEQFF.

V and J are TRBV6-1 and TRBJ1-5; D unresolved. CDR3 length: 13 residues. Germline V gene sequence: CDR1 MNHNS, CDR2 SASEGT. V shed 7 bases and J shed 0 bases, with 7 bases lying between them. The CDR3 region has the DNA TGTGCCAGCATGGTCACTAGCAATCAGCCCCAGCATTTT. It yields the protein CASMVTSNQPQHF.

The genes are TRBV28 and TRBJ2-7; unclear D gene. Germline CDR1 and CDR2: MDHEN and SYDVKM. V lost 3 bases and J lost 6, with 15 bases in between. The CDR3 extends over 14 amino acids. CDR3 sequence (DNA): TGTGCCAGCAGTTTGAAGCCCTACGGCGGCGAGCAGTACTTC. Protein sequence: CASSLKPYGGEQYF.